These 25 T cell receptor beta chains originate from one sample sequenced in a study of T cells in Graves' hyperthyroidism and ophthalmopathy. Regions amplified from RNA transcripts were the TCR beta CDR3 regions. HTBI primers drove first-round RT-PCR of the TCR CDR3. TCRdb itself ran the multiplex PCR reads through MiXCR, one entry per CDR3 protein. The sample contains over 550,000 distinct CDR3 sequences, roughly a sixth of which appear only once. The specimen was blood. These receptors all stem from a woman in her late teens or twenties with Graves' hyperthyroidism.

This clonotype was seen repeatedly, ten times or more. The gene calls are TRBV12-3 or TRBV12-4 and TRBJ2-3; perhaps TRBD2 as D (6 bases). The CDR3 is made up of 16 amino acids. The V gene lost 3 bases and the J gene lost 2 bases, with 15 bases spanning the gap. The CDR3 spells CASSFMGSGSTDTQYF. The CDR3 region has the DNA TGTGCCAGCAGTTTTATGGGTAGCGGATCCACAGATACGCAGTATTTT.

The rearrangement joins TRBV6-2 or TRBV6-3 to TRBJ2-1; 10 nucleotides align to TRBD2. This CDR3 contains 21 residues. The V gene end was trimmed by 0 bases and the J gene end by 3 bases; junction bases not matched to a gene: 17. CDR1 MNHEY and CDR2 SVGEGT come from the germline V gene. CDR3 sequence reads: CASSYSRTSGSKRGGYNEQFF. The CDR3 DNA sequence: TGTGCCAGCAGTTACTCGCGGACTAGCGGATCGAAGCGGGGGGGCTACAATGAGCAGTTCTTC.

This rearrangement joins TRBV12-3 or TRBV12-4 to TRBJ1-1; no firm D call. The CDR3 contains 12 residues. The V end lost 3 bases, the J end lost 3 bases, and 5 bases lay between the germline ends. CDR3 nucleotide sequence: TGTGCCAGCAGTTTTTCATACACTGAAGCTTTCTTT. It is translated as CASSFSYTEAFF.

This clonotype was counted many times. This chain connects TRBV5-1 to TRBJ2-1; TRBD2 aligns across 10 bases. This CDR3 has 15 amino acids. Trimming cost V 4 bases and J 6 bases; bases outside gene matches: 7. CDR1 is SGHRS and CDR2 is YFSETQ in the germline V gene. DNA for the CDR3: TGCGCCAGCAGCCCCACTAGCGGGGACCCCAATGAGCAGTTCTTC. This codes for CASSPTSGDPNEQFF.

This clonotype came up many times. The chain is built from TRBV7-3 and TRBJ1-1, with D possibly matching TRBD1 (6 bases). V lost 5 bases, J lost 1 base, and 11 bases lay in between. The CDR3 runs 14 residues. CDR1 is SGHTA and CDR2 is FQGTGA in the germline V gene. The CDR3 DNA is TGTGCCAGCAGCGTACAGGGCCCGAACACTGAAGCTTTCTTT. Translating gives CASSVQGPNTEAFF.

This clonotype was seen repeatedly, ten times or more. This rearrangement joins TRBV20-1 to TRBJ2-5, with D possibly matching TRBD2 (5 bases). The length of the CDR3 is 14 residues. The germline V gene encodes CDR1 DFQATT and CDR2 SNEGSKA (reference sequence). Deletions cut 4 bases from V and 5 bases from J, with 17 bases between. The CDR3 loop reads CSAIQADRRETQYF. In DNA form, the CDR3 reads TGCAGTGCTATCCAAGCGGACCGGAGGGAGACCCAGTACTTC.

This clonotype was counted at least ten times. This chain links TRBV30 with TRBJ2-1, with TRBD2 matching over 15 bases. The CDR3 has 16 amino acids. The V gene end was trimmed by 3 bases and the J gene end by 4 bases; junction bases not matched to a gene: 4. Germline V gene lookup returns CDR1 GTSNPN and CDR2 SVGIG (reference sequence). The CDR3 reads CAWRRTSGREYNEQFF. CDR3 in DNA: TGTGCCTGGAGGAGGACTAGCGGGAGGGAATACAATGAGCAGTTCTTC.

The chain carries TRBV20-1 and TRBJ2-1; D may be TRBD1 (6 bases). Germline V gives CDR1 DFQATT, CDR2 SNEGSKA (reference sequence). This CDR3 region has 14 residues. The ends were cut back, 3 bases at V and 7 bases at J, with 16 bases in the middle. This CDR3 reads CSASHRPQGNEQFF. CDR3 coding DNA: TGCAGTGCTAGCCATAGACCTCAGGGGAATGAGCAGTTCTTC.

This clonotype came up a few times. The chain links TRBV29-1 to TRBJ2-5; D is possibly TRBD2 (6 bases). CDR1 SQVTM and CDR2 ANQGSEA come from the germline V gene. The CDR3 covers 14 residues. V was trimmed by 6 bases and J by 5 bases, leaving 19 bases between them. The CDR3: CSVAHSGAGETQYF. Written as DNA, the CDR3 is TGCAGCGTCGCCCATAGCGGAGCTGGGGAGACCCAGTACTTC.

This sequence joins TRBV11-3 and TRBJ1-2; 7 nucleotides align to TRBD1. The germline V gene encodes CDR1 SGHNT and CDR2 YENEEA. The CDR3 covers 15 residues. Unmatched junction bases numbered 9, after V lost 2 bases and J lost 6 bases. The CDR3 protein is CASSLYRGRNDGYTF. CDR3 DNA: TGTGCCAGCAGCTTATACAGGGGCCGAAACGATGGCTACACCTTC. The whole variable domain, remainder taken from reference TRBV11-3 and TRBJ1-2, is EAGVVQSPRYKIIEKKQPVAFWCNPISGHNTLYWYLQNLGQGPELLIRYENEEAVDDSQLPKDRFSAERLKGVDSTLKIQPAELGDSAVYLCASSLYRGRNDGYTFGSGTRLTVV.

In its sample, this clonotype was seen many times. The V call is TRBV7-2, the J call TRBJ1-2, with D possibly matching TRBD1 (6 bases). Germline assignment: CDR1 SGHTA and CDR2 FQGNSA. The CDR3 consists of 15 residues. Trimming stripped 1 base from V and 1 base from J, with 10 bases between. The CDR3 nucleotides are TGTGCCAGCAGCTTAGAAGCAGGGGTTAACTATGGCTACACCTTC. Its protein is CASSLEAGVNYGYTF.

This clonotype was counted between two and nine times. The V call is TRBV20-1, the J call TRBJ2-7; D tentatively reads TRBD1 or TRBD2 (5 bases each). The germline V gene has CDR1 DFQATT and CDR2 SNEGSKA (reference sequence). The CDR3 totals 16 residues. The V end lost 3 bases, the J end lost 0 bases, and 18 bases lay between the germline ends. CDR3 sequence (DNA): TGCAGTGCTAGCCCAATTAGGGGACGTTACTCCTACGAGCAGTACTTC. Translated, it gives CSASPIRGRYSYEQYF.

The rearrangement links TRBV19 to TRBJ2-3, with 8 bases identical to TRBD2. Germline values: CDR1 LNHDA, CDR2 SQIVND (reference sequence). V was clipped by 10 bases and J by 0 bases; unmatched bases: 6. The CDR3 has 14 amino acids. CDR3 amino acids: CATSRLASTDTQYF. The CDR3 nucleotides read TGTGCCACCTCGAGACTAGCGAGCACAGATACGCAGTATTTT.

This clonotype was detected ten times or more. The rearrangement joins TRBV2 to TRBJ2-1; TRBD1 matches at 8 bases. This CDR3 contains 13 residues. The V segment lost 5 bases and the J segment 13 bases; nucleotides outside the gene matches: 10. Germline assignment: CDR1 SNHLY and CDR2 FYNNEI. CDR3 nucleotide sequence: TGTGCCAGCAGTACCTATGGACAGGGAGACCAGTTCTTC. Its translation: CASSTYGQGDQFF.

The chain uses TRBV6-1 and TRBJ2-7, with D perhaps matching TRBD1 or TRBD2 (5 bases each). The CDR3 sequence is 14 residues long. V lost 5 bases to trimming and J lost 2 bases, with 13 bases between them. Per the germline V gene, CDR1 is MNHNS and CDR2 is SASEGT. The CDR3 DNA reads as TGTGCCAGCAGTCGTTTACAGGAGGCCTACGAGCAGTACTTC. Translated: CASSRLQEAYEQYF.

This clonotype has a handful of counts. The chain couples TRBV5-6 to TRBJ1-2, with D possibly being TRBD1 (6 bases). Germline V lookup: CDR1 SGHDT, CDR2 YYEEEE. The CDR3 runs 15 residues. The ends were cut back, 4 bases at V and 5 bases at J, with 18 bases in the middle. The CDR3 here is CASSGWTVGVYGYTF. DNA for the CDR3: TGTGCCAGCAGCGGTTGGACAGTGGGGGTTTATGGCTACACCTTC.

This clonotype came up many times. The rearrangement joins TRBV3-1 to TRBJ2-7; D may correspond to TRBD1 or TRBD2 (5 bases each). Germline CDR1 and CDR2: LGHDT and YNNKEL (reference sequence). V was pared by 2 bases and J by 9 bases, with 14 bases between. The CDR3 loop spans 13 amino acids. The CDR3 protein is CASSQPLWGRQYF. CDR3 bases: TGTGCCAGCAGCCAACCCCTTTGGGGGAGGCAGTACTTC.

The gene calls are TRBV12-3 or TRBV12-4 and TRBJ2-1, with 10 bases that match TRBD2. The CDR3 loop spans 13 amino acids. Unmatched junction bases numbered 3, after V lost 3 bases and J lost 10 bases. The CDR3 region is CASSFPAGGEQFF. CDR3 bases: TGTGCCAGCAGTTTCCCAGCGGGAGGGGAGCAGTTCTTC.

The V gene is TRBV10-3, the J gene TRBJ2-5, with TRBD1 as a possible D gene (6 bases). The CDR3 consists of 16 residues. The germline V gene encodes CDR1 ENHRY and CDR2 SYGVKD. V was pared by 3 bases and J by 4 bases, with 18 bases between. CDR3 in DNA: TGTGCCATCAGTGATAGGGCAGGGGAAGTTGGAGAGACCCAGTACTTC. This sequence encodes CAISDRAGEVGETQYF.

The J gene is TRBJ2-1, the V gene TRBV4-3, with TRBD2 matching over 8 bases. This CDR3 has 18 amino acids. Germline loops: CDR1 LGHNA, CDR2 YSLEER. Germline trimming cut 2 bases from V and 3 bases from J; bases unmatched to any gene: 12. The CDR3 coding sequence is TGCGCCAGCAGCCAACTCCCGAAGACTAGCGCCGTCTACAATGAGCAGTTCTTC. Its protein product is CASSQLPKTSAVYNEQFF.

This clonotype showed up just a few times. CDR3 nucleotide sequence: TGTGCCATCAGTCGGGACAGGGAGTTCCACGAGCAGTACTTC. Translation: CAISRDREFHEQYF. The rearrangement uses TRBV10-3 and TRBJ2-7; 9 bases are shared with TRBD1. There are 14 residues in the CDR3. V lost 5 bases and J lost 5; bases outside the gene matches: 7. CDR1 ENHRY and CDR2 SYGVKD come from the germline V gene.

As regards this clonotype: The CDR3 end shows no conserved phenylalanine or tryptophan, and so a read error is likely. The rearrangement links TRBV6-5 to TRBJ1-5; TRBD1 agrees at 7 bases. The germline V gene encodes CDR1 MNHEY and CDR2 SVGAGI. The CDR3 runs 14 residues. Germline trimming cut 4 bases from V and 4 bases from J; bases unmatched to any gene: 4. In DNA, the CDR3 is TGTGCCAGCAGTTCGGGACAGATTAATCAGCCCCAGCATTAT. It encodes CASSSGQINQPQHY.

This clonotype was detected only a few times. The chain carries TRBV25-1 and TRBJ2-7; 8 positions match TRBD1. Germline CDR1 MGHDK, CDR2 SYGVNS. Trimming removed 4 bases from V and 4 bases from J; junction bases left unmatched: 12. The CDR3 sequence is 16 residues long. The CDR3, as DNA: TGTGCCAGCAGTGGGATGACAGGGGCCTCGACTTACGAGCAGTACTTC. Residues: CASSGMTGASTYEQYF.

A few counts support this clonotype. This chain links TRBV7-9 with TRBJ2-3; unclear D gene. Trimming shortened V by 7 bases and J by 3 bases, and 11 bases separated the two germline ends. The germline V gene encodes CDR1 SEHNR and CDR2 FQNEAQ (reference sequence). The CDR3 loop spans 13 amino acids. The CDR3 protein is CASTQPPTDTQYF. The CDR3 nucleotides read TGTGCCAGCACCCAACCACCTACAGATACGCAGTATTTT.

This clonotype was detected ten times or more. The V call is TRBV12-3 or TRBV12-4, the J call TRBJ1-1; 10 bases align to TRBD1. This CDR3 has 14 residues. V lost 5 bases and J lost 4; bases outside the gene matches: 4. The CDR3 spells CASSKTGGITEAFF. The CDR3 region has the DNA TGTGCCAGCAGTAAGACAGGGGGCATCACTGAAGCTTTCTTT.